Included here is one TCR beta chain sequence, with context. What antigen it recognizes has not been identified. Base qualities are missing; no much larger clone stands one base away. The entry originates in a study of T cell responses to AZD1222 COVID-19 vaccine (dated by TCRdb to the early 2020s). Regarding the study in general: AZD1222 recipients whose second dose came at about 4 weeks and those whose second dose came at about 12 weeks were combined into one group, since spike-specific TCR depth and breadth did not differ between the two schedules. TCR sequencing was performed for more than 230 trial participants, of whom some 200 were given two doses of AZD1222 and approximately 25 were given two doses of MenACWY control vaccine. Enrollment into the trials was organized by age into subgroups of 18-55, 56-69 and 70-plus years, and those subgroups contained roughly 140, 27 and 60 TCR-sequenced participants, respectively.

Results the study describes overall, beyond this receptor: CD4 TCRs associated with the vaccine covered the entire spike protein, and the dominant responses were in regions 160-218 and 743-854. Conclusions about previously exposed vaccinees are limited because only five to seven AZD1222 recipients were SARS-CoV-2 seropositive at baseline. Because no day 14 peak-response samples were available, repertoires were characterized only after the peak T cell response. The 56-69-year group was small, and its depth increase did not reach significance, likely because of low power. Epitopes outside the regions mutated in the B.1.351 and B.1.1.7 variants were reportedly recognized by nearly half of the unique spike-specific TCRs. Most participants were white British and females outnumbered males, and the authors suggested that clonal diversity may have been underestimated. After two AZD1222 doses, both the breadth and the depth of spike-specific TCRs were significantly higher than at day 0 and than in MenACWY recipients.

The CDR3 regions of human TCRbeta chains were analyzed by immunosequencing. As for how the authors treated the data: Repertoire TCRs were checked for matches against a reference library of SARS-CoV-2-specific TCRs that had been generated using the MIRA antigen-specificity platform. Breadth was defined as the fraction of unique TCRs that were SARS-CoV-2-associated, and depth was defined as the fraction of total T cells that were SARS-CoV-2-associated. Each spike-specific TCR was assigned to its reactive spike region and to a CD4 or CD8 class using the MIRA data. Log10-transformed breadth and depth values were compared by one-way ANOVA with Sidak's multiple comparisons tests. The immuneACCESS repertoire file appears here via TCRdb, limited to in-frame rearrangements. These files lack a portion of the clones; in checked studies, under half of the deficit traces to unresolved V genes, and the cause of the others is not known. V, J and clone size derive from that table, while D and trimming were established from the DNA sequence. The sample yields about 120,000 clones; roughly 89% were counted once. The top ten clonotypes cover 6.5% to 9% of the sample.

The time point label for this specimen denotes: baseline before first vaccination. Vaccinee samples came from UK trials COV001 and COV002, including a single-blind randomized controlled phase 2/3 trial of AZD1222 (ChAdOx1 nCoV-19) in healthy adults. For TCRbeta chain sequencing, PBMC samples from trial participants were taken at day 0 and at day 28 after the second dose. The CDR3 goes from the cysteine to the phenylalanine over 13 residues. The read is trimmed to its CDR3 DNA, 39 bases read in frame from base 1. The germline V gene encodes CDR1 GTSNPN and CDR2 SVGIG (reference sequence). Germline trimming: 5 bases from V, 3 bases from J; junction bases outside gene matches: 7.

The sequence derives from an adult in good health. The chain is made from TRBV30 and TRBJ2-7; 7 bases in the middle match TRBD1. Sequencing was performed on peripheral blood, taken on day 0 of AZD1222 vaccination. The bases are TGTGCCTGGGAAGACAGGGTGAACTACGAGCAGTACTTC. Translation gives CAWEDRVNYEQYF.